One sample yielded the 30 T cell receptor beta chains listed below, sequenced in a study of blood T cell repertoires in COVID-19. Sequenced by immunoSEQ multiplex PCR; TCRdb stores in-frame clones only, minus some. In the table there are about 59,000 clones, roughly 87% of which are singletons. Sequenced sample: peripheral blood. Receptors were obtained from a man older than 75 in a cohort sampled during active COVID-19.

V is TRBV19 and J is TRBJ2-3; TRBD2 matches 9 bases. J gave up 3 bases and V 2 bases, and 3 bases lay outside the gene matches. The CDR3 totals 15 residues. Germline V gene lookup returns CDR1 LNHDA and CDR2 SQIVND (reference sequence). CDR3 loop: CASSIIAGETDTQYF. In DNA, the CDR3 is TGTGCCAGTAGTATAATAGCGGGGGAGACAGATACGCAGTATTTT.

The rearrangement links TRBV28 to TRBJ2-3, with 7 bases lining up with TRBD2. This CDR3 has 14 amino acids. In germline, CDR1 is MDHEN, CDR2 SYDVKM. The ends lost 2 bases at V and 2 bases at J; junction bases unmatched: 1. The CDR3 is CASSLLADTDTQYF. In nucleotides, the CDR3 is TGTGCCAGCAGTTTACTAGCGGACACAGATACGCAGTATTTT.

The V call is TRBV5-5, the J call TRBJ2-5, with 7 bases matching TRBD2. This CDR3 is 18 amino acids long. Trimming removed 2 bases from V and 1 base from J; junction bases left unmatched: 14. The germline V gene encodes CDR1 SGHKS and CDR2 YYEKEE (reference sequence). The CDR3 spells CASSFNLWAGELQETQYF. The CDR3 coding sequence is TGTGCCAGCAGCTTCAATTTGTGGGCGGGGGAGCTCCAAGAGACCCAGTACTTC.

The chain combines TRBV12-3 or TRBV12-4 with TRBJ1-1; a possible D gene is TRBD1 (5 bases). Trimming took 6 bases from V and 4 from J, leaving 9 bases between them. This CDR3 comprises 12 residues. The CDR3 reads CASRWTITEAFF. The CDR3 DNA reads as TGTGCCAGCAGGTGGACAATCACTGAAGCTTTCTTT.

The chain carries TRBV10-3 and TRBJ2-7; the D gene is possibly TRBD2 (5 bases). CDR3 length: 12 amino acids. The V gene lost 1 base and the J gene lost 5 bases, with 6 bases spanning the gap. CDR1 is ENHRY and CDR2 is SYGVKD in the germline V gene. This CDR3 is CAISELRDEQYF. CDR3 nucleotide sequence: TGTGCCATCAGTGAGTTGAGGGACGAGCAGTACTTC.

This chain connects TRBV18 to TRBJ2-6; D ambiguous. Per the germline V gene, CDR1 is KGHSH and CDR2 is LQKENI. V was cut by 6 bases and J by 4 bases, with 16 bases left in between. This CDR3 region has 16 residues. CDR3 sequence reads: CASSSAVGSGANVLTF. Here the CDR3 DNA reads TGTGCCAGCTCCTCTGCGGTGGGTTCGGGGGCCAACGTCCTGACTTTC.

The rearrangement uses TRBV5-1 and TRBJ2-2, with D perhaps TRBD2 (6 bases). This CDR3 is built from 15 residues. Germline lookup yields CDR1 SGHRS and CDR2 YFSETQ. Between the trimmed V and J ends, which lost 0 bases and 4 bases, there was a span of 10 bases. CDR3 coding DNA: TGCGCCAGCAGCTTGGGCGGGGAGGCCACCGGGGAGCTGTTTTTT. Its translation: CASSLGGEATGELFF.

The gene calls are TRBV18 and TRBJ2-7; unclear D gene. V was clipped by 6 bases and J by 6 bases, with 18 bases between them. This CDR3 is 14 amino acids long. The germline CDR1 and CDR2 sequences are KGHSH and LQKENI. CDR3 nucleotide sequence: TGTGCCAGCTCCCCCGACGGTGGCTCGGGCGAGCAGTACTTC. Protein sequence: CASSPDGGSGEQYF.

The chain carries TRBV29-1 and TRBJ2-2, with D perhaps TRBD1 (5 bases). Germline V gene lookup returns CDR1 SQVTM and CDR2 ANQGSEA. V was shortened by 4 bases and J by 6 bases, with 15 bases between the two germline ends. This CDR3 region has 14 residues. The CDR3 nucleotides read TGCAGCGTTGGCCAGGGTAACCCCGCCGGGGAGCTGTTTTTT. This translates into CSVGQGNPAGELFF.

Remarks on this clone: At the DNA level, this CDR3 is encoded by other sequences in the same sample as well. The chain couples TRBV18 to TRBJ1-4; 8 nucleotides agree with TRBD1. The germline V gene encodes CDR1 KGHSH and CDR2 LQKENI. Trimming cost V 3 bases and J 7 bases; bases outside gene matches: 4. The CDR3 loop spans 14 amino acids. As DNA, the CDR3 is TGTGCCAGCTCACCGGGGACAGGATCTGAAAAACTGTTTTTT. This codes for CASSPGTGSEKLFF.

V gene TRBV18 combines with J gene TRBJ2-7; tentative D call: TRBD1 (5 bases). This CDR3 is 14 amino acids long. V lost 3 bases, J lost 3 bases, and 12 bases lay in between. The V gene's germline CDR1 is KGHSH and CDR2 LQKENI. The CDR3 sequence is CASSPQDSYYEQYF. The CDR3 DNA sequence: TGTGCCAGCTCACCTCAAGACAGCTACTACGAGCAGTACTTC.

The chain employs TRBV29-1 and TRBJ1-2, with TRBD1 matching over 10 bases. The V gene end was trimmed by 4 bases and the J gene end by 6 bases; junction bases not matched to a gene: 5. There are 13 residues in the CDR3. CDR1 and CDR2 (germline): SQVTM, ANQGSEA. CDR3 loop: CSVGGGTGDGYTF. The DNA for the CDR3 is TGCAGCGTTGGGGGAGGGACAGGGGATGGCTACACCTTC.

V is TRBV5-6 and J is TRBJ2-4; D remains unclear. CDR1 is SGHDT and CDR2 is YYEEEE in the germline V gene. The CDR3 covers 11 residues. V lost 4 bases to trimming and J lost 9 bases, with 8 bases between them. CDR3 amino acids: CASSLGSIQYF. The CDR3 coding sequence is TGTGCCAGCAGCCTCGGTAGCATTCAGTACTTC.

This chain joins TRBV29-1 and TRBJ2-1, with D perhaps TRBD1 (5 bases). The CDR3 covers 18 residues. The V and J ends lost 1 base and 10 bases respectively, with 29 bases between them. CDR1 and CDR2 from the germline V gene are SQVTM and ANQGSEA. The CDR3: CSVEVNYYEAGWAGEQFF. The DNA of the CDR3 is TGCAGCGTTGAAGTGAACTACTATGAGGCAGGGTGGGCTGGGGAGCAGTTCTTC.

The chain carries TRBV5-1 and TRBJ2-5; D is perhaps TRBD1 (6 bases). The CDR3 extends over 15 amino acids. Germline V gene data show CDR1 as SGHRS and CDR2 as YFSETQ. The V end was cut by 3 bases, the J end by 4 bases, with 16 bases between. CDR3 nucleotide sequence: TGCGCCAGCAGCTGGGGGACAAGCGTCTCAGAGACCCAGTACTTC. Its protein product is CASSWGTSVSETQYF.

The rearrangement uses TRBV3-1 (or the pseudogene TRBV3-2) and TRBJ1-4; 11 bases are a match to TRBD1. CDR3 size: 14 residues. The V gene end was trimmed by 4 bases and the J gene end by 8 bases; junction bases not matched to a gene: 3. Germline V CDR1 and CDR2: LGHDT, YNNKEL (reference sequence). CDR3 in amino acids: CASSPGTGGEKLFF. CDR3 sequence (DNA): TGTGCCAGCAGCCCCGGGACAGGGGGAGAAAAACTGTTTTTT.

The CDR3 DNA is TGTGCCAGCAGCCTACTAGATCAGCCCCAGCATTTT. It translates to CASSLLDQPQHF. V and J are TRBV6-6 and TRBJ1-5; D call uncertain. This CDR3 contains 12 residues. Germline V gives CDR1 MNHNY, CDR2 SVGAGI (reference sequence). Trimming removed 6 bases at V and 5 bases at J, with 8 bases between.

This chain joins TRBV12-3 or TRBV12-4 and TRBJ2-1, with D maybe TRBD1 (6 bases). This CDR3 has 12 residues. V was pared by 5 bases and J by 7 bases, with 9 bases between. CDR3 amino acids: CASSPGANEQFF. As DNA, the CDR3 is TGTGCCAGCAGTCCAGGGGCAAATGAGCAGTTCTTC.

The rearrangement uses TRBV6-5 and TRBJ1-1; 9 bases agree with TRBD1. This CDR3 contains 13 residues. Trimming removed 2 bases from V and 11 bases from J; junction bases left unmatched: 6. Germline V gives CDR1 MNHEY, CDR2 SVGAGI. This chain's CDR3 is CASSYRTGVKAFF. As DNA, the CDR3 is TGTGCCAGCAGTTACAGGACAGGGGTGAAGGCTTTCTTT.

The CDR3 DNA reads as TGCGCCAGCAGCCACCAGTGGGCTACTGAAGCTTTCTTT. Amino acid sequence: CASSHQWATEAFF. V gene TRBV4-3 combines with J gene TRBJ1-1; D is uncertain. Trimming took 3 bases from V and 5 from J, leaving 10 bases between them. The CDR3 covers 13 residues. CDR1 is LGHNA, CDR2 YSLEER, per germline.

CDR3 sequence reads: CAWTAGLAYNEQFF. In DNA, the CDR3 is TGTGCCTGGACCGCGGGACTAGCCTACAATGAGCAGTTCTTC. The gene calls are TRBV30 and TRBJ2-1, with 8 bases fitting TRBD2. The CDR3 loop spans 14 amino acids. The trim removed 4 bases at V and 2 bases at J, leaving 4 bases unmatched. Germline V gene data show CDR1 as GTSNPN and CDR2 as SVGIG (reference sequence).

In this sample, this clone turned up once. The chain carries TRBV20-1 and TRBJ1-2; D may be TRBD1 (6 bases). The germline V gene has CDR1 DFQATT and CDR2 SNEGSKA (reference sequence). Trimming stripped 5 bases from V and 7 bases from J, with 17 bases between. The CDR3 length is 13 residues. CDR3 nucleotide sequence: TGCAGTGCTCGTGCACGTAACAGGGTTGGCTACACCTTC. It encodes CSARARNRVGYTF.

The chain joins TRBV6-6 to TRBJ1-2; D remains unclear. The CDR3 spans 15 residues. The V gene lost 0 bases and the J gene lost 2 bases, with 10 bases spanning the gap. In germline, CDR1 is MNHNY, CDR2 SVGAGI (reference sequence). DNA for the CDR3: TGTGCCAGCAGTTACTCGGATCGCGGAAACTATGGCTACACCTTC. It codes for CASSYSDRGNYGYTF.

The V gene is TRBV11-2, the J gene TRBJ1-3; D call uncertain. The germline V gene encodes CDR1 SGHAT and CDR2 FQNNGV. This CDR3 has 13 amino acids. V was pared by 2 bases and J by 0 bases, with 2 bases between. The CDR3 DNA reads TGTGCCAGCAGCTTACGCTCTGGAAACACCATATATTTT. Protein sequence: CASSLRSGNTIYF.

V gene TRBV7-9 combines with J gene TRBJ1-1; 11 bases align to TRBD1. V dropped 4 bases and J dropped 7; count of bases not matched to a gene: 11. The CDR3 is 16 residues long. Germline loops: CDR1 SEHNR, CDR2 FQNEAQ (reference sequence). Written as DNA, the CDR3 is TGTGCCAGCAGCTCACGGACAGGGGGCCTAGATGATGAAGCTTTCTTT. It codes for CASSSRTGGLDDEAFF.

The chain couples TRBV11-3 to TRBJ1-1; TRBD1 aligns across 8 bases. CDR1 is SGHNT, CDR2 YENEEA, per germline. J lost 6 bases, V lost 4 bases, and 10 bases had no gene match. This CDR3 has 15 residues. The CDR3 DNA reads TGTGCCAGCAGCTCCCGGACAGGGTATTATCCTGAAGCTTTCTTT. This gives the protein CASSSRTGYYPEAFF.

The genes are TRBV7-2 and TRBJ1-4; D is unresolved. The CDR3 sequence is 15 residues long. Germline V CDR1 and CDR2: SGHTA, FQGNSA. The V and J ends lost 1 base and 2 bases respectively, with 8 bases between them. This CDR3 is CASSLVPFTNEKLFF. CDR3 coding DNA: TGTGCCAGCAGCTTAGTTCCATTTACTAATGAAAAACTGTTTTTT.

The rearrangement uses TRBV18 and TRBJ1-5, with TRBD1 identical over 9 bases. The CDR3 is 15 residues long. V trimming: 3 bases; J trimming: 7 bases; junction bases outside the gene matches: 7. Per germline, CDR1 KGHSH and CDR2 LQKENI. The CDR3 spells CASSPGTGSSQPQHF. As DNA, the CDR3 is TGTGCCAGCTCACCCGGGACAGGGTCGTCGCAGCCCCAGCATTTT.

V is TRBV5-1 and J is TRBJ1-2, with 7 bases identical to TRBD1. CDR1 is SGHRS and CDR2 is YFSETQ in the germline V gene. Trimming at V came to 0 bases and at J to 8 bases, leaving 10 bases not matched to a gene. This CDR3 has 15 amino acids. In nucleotides, the CDR3 is TGCGCCAGCAGCTTGGATCCGACAGGGTTCGGCGGCTACACCTTC. Translation gives CASSLDPTGFGGYTF.

The CDR3 sequence: CASSLGGAYGYTF. The CDR3 region has the DNA TGTGCCAGCAGCCTCGGGGGAGCCTATGGCTACACCTTC. The chain has TRBV5-5 and TRBJ1-2; maybe TRBD1 (5 bases). The V and J ends lost 4 bases and 4 bases respectively, with 11 bases between them. Looked up from germline, CDR1 is SGHKS and CDR2 is YYEKEE (reference sequence). This CDR3 is built from 13 residues.